This entry lists 10 T cell receptor beta chains sequenced from one sample in a study of T cells after yellow fever vaccination. TCRdb redid the calling of the 5' RACE reads with MiXCR, one entry per CDR3 protein. Among about 310,000 distinct CDR3 sequences listed, approximately 3.9% were seen once. The source material was PBMCs, sampled on the day of the yellow fever booster vaccination. The receptors derive from a man between 18 and 35 years old who received the YFV17D yellow fever vaccine.

This clonotype was seen more than once but under ten times. The chain joins TRBV5-1 to TRBJ2-1, with 10 bases fitting TRBD1. With 5 bases clipped from V and 4 bases from J, the junction kept 6 bases outside the gene matches. Germline CDR1 is SGHRS and CDR2 is YFSETQ. The CDR3 spans 15 residues. Here the CDR3 reads CASRSGTGAYNEQFF. In DNA form, the CDR3 reads TGCGCCAGCAGGTCCGGGACAGGGGCTTACAATGAGCAGTTCTTC.

The J gene is TRBJ2-7, the V gene TRBV5-1; D assignment may be TRBD1 or TRBD2 (5 bases each). This CDR3 comprises 14 residues. Germline V gene sequence: CDR1 SGHRS, CDR2 YFSETQ. Trimming left V 1 base short and J 0 bases short, with 8 bases between. CDR3 region: CASSLSGTSYEQYF. As DNA, the CDR3 is TGCGCCAGCAGCTTGTCCGGGACCTCCTACGAGCAGTACTTC. Supplemented by reference TRBV5-1 and TRBJ2-7, the full variable domain reads KAGVTQTPRYLIKTRGQQVTLSCSPISGHRSVSWYQQTPGQGLQFLFEYFSETQRNKGNFPGRFSGRQFSNSRSEMNVSTLELGDSALYLCASSLSGTSYEQYFGPGTRLTVT.

This clonotype was seen a few times. The V gene is TRBV9, the J gene TRBJ1-1; 7 nucleotides match TRBD1. Looked up from germline, CDR1 is SGDLS and CDR2 is YYNGEE. CDR3 length equals 15 residues. J was trimmed by 4 bases and V by 7 bases; bases with no gene match: 13. The CDR3 DNA is TGTGCCAGCCGGCGGATGAAACAGGGGTTCACTGAAGCTTTCTTT. Protein product: CASRRMKQGFTEAFF.

This clonotype was observed at least ten times. This rearrangement joins TRBV2 to TRBJ2-1; tentatively, D is TRBD1 or TRBD2 (5 bases each). V lost 6 bases and J 2 bases, leaving 17 bases between the germline ends. Germline V CDR1 and CDR2: SNHLY, FYNNEI. The CDR3 has 16 residues. Here the CDR3 reads CASSARVGETYNEQFF. The CDR3 DNA follows: TGTGCCAGCAGCGCCCGAGTGGGGGAGACCTACAATGAGCAGTTCTTC.

The chain combines TRBV7-6 with TRBJ1-3, with D hard to call. The CDR3 sequence is 14 residues long. Germline V gene sequence: CDR1 SGHVS, CDR2 FNYEAQ. V was clipped by 3 bases and J by 4 bases, with 10 bases between them. CDR3 residues: CASSLRGNGNTIYF. The CDR3 nucleotides read TGTGCCAGCAGCTTGAGAGGGAACGGAAACACCATATATTTT.

V and J are TRBV13 and TRBJ1-4; D uncertain. Trimming removed 0 bases at V and 0 bases at J, with 11 bases between. Germline V gene lookup returns CDR1 PRHDT and CDR2 FYEKMQ (reference sequence). There are 17 residues in the CDR3. The CDR3 sequence: CASSLGPTSATNEKLFF. The CDR3 DNA reads as TGTGCCAGCAGCTTAGGACCCACGAGCGCAACTAATGAAAAACTGTTTTTT.

This clonotype was detected only a few times. V gene TRBV30 combines with J gene TRBJ2-5, with 10 bases lining up with TRBD2. The CDR3 is made up of 14 amino acids. V was clipped by 2 bases and J by 5 bases; unmatched bases: 5. From germline, CDR1 is GTSNPN and CDR2 SVGIG (reference sequence). The CDR3 coding sequence is TGTGCCTGGAGTAAAGCGGGGGGGCATGAGACCCAGTACTTC. It is translated as CAWSKAGGHETQYF.

The V call is TRBV12-3 or TRBV12-4, the J call TRBJ2-1; tentative D call: TRBD2 (6 bases). The CDR3 covers 16 residues. V lost 1 base to trimming and J lost 2 bases, with 12 bases between them. CDR3 amino acids: CASSLGRGFAYNEQFF. CDR3 bases: TGTGCCAGCAGTTTAGGTCGGGGGTTCGCCTACAATGAGCAGTTCTTC.

In this sample, this clonotype turned up many times. The chain has TRBV28 and TRBJ2-3; TRBD2 matches at 8 bases. Germline CDR1 MDHEN, CDR2 SYDVKM. J was trimmed by 7 bases and V by 7 bases; bases with no gene match: 7. The CDR3 sequence is 13 residues long. CDR3 loop: CASKGGGRNTQYF. In nucleotides, the CDR3 is TGTGCCAGCAAGGGCGGGGGGCGAAATACGCAGTATTTT.

This clonotype has just a few counts. J is TRBJ2-3 and V is TRBV7-9; D is unclear. The CDR3 is 12 residues long. Trimming pared 6 bases from V and 7 bases from J, leaving 11 bases between. The germline CDR1 and CDR2 sequences are SEHNR and FQNEAQ (reference sequence). CDR3 sequence (DNA): TGTGCCAGCAGTCGGGCCCGGAATACGCAGTATTTT. Its protein product is CASSRARNTQYF. Looking up the rest from reference TRBV7-9 and TRBJ2-3 gives the full variable domain: DTGVSQNPRHKITKRGQNVTFRCDPISEHNRLYWYRQTLGQGPEFLTYFQNEAQLEKSRLLSDRFSAERPKGSFSTLEIQRTEQGDSAMYLCASSRARNTQYFGPGTRLTVL.